The next 21 T cell receptor beta chains were all read from a single sample in a study of blood T cell repertoires in COVID-19 (dated by TCRdb to 2020 to 2021). The library was obtained by the immunoSEQ multiplex PCR assay. TCRdb stores this immuneACCESS table with in-frame sequences only. Part of the clones is absent; in the studies checked, under half of the shortfall reflects unresolved V genes, and no reason is known for the rest. The sample contains some 85,000 clones, about 74% of them found a single time. The ten top clones hold about half of the sample. Material for sequencing was peripheral blood. Source of these receptors: a human donor in a cohort sampled during active COVID-19.

This clone was counted only a few times. V is TRBV6-2 or TRBV6-3 and J is TRBJ2-2; 8 bases agree with TRBD2. The germline CDR1 and CDR2 sequences are MNHEY and SVGEGT. The J segment lost 6 bases and the V segment lost 0 bases, leaving 6 bases of the junction unmatched. The CDR3 runs to 16 residues. The CDR3 sequence: CASSYSAGRAPGELFF. The CDR3 DNA sequence: TGTGCCAGCAGTTACTCGGCCGGGAGGGCCCCCGGGGAGCTGTTTTTT.

V usage is TRBV6-5 and J usage is TRBJ2-2; 8 bases match TRBD1. V shed 2 bases, J shed 5 bases, and the junction held 4 bases outside the gene matches. Looked up from germline, CDR1 is MNHEY and CDR2 is SVGAGI. The CDR3 is 15 amino acids. The CDR3 is CASSYAQGATGELFF. The CDR3 nucleotides read TGTGCCAGCAGTTACGCGCAGGGGGCTACCGGGGAGCTGTTTTTT.

This clone was found once. The chain employs TRBV7-2 and TRBJ2-3; TRBD2 agrees at 7 bases. V dropped 5 bases and J dropped 0; count of bases not matched to a gene: 5. CDR1 is SGHTA and CDR2 is FQGNSA in the germline V gene. CDR3 length equals 15 residues. For the CDR3, the DNA is TGTGCCAGCAGCCCGACGACTAGCAGCACAGATACGCAGTATTTT. This gives the protein CASSPTTSSTDTQYF.

The chain is built from TRBV19 and TRBJ2-7; TRBD1 matches at 7 bases. With V trimmed by 3 bases and J by 0 bases, 11 bases remained unmatched. This CDR3 contains 17 residues. The germline gives CDR1 LNHDA, CDR2 SQIVND (reference sequence). The CDR3 nucleotides are TGTGCCAGTAGTATTCCGGGACAGATAAAGAGCTCCTACGAGCAGTACTTC. It translates to CASSIPGQIKSSYEQYF.

The gene calls are TRBV3-1 (or the pseudogene TRBV3-2) and TRBJ2-3, with TRBD1 as a possible D gene (6 bases). Germline V gene lookup returns CDR1 LGHDT and CDR2 YNNKEL (reference sequence). The CDR3 has 12 amino acids. V lost 3 bases and J lost 6, with 7 bases in between. CDR3 amino acids: CASSHRGDTQYF. The DNA of the CDR3 is TGTGCCAGCAGCCACAGGGGCGATACGCAGTATTTT.

This clone is classed as medium-sized (0.01 to 0.1%). The chain uses TRBV21-1 and TRBJ1-2; the D segment call TRBD1 is taken from the table without a DNA check. TRBV21-1 is listed as a pseudogene. The CDR3 length is 17 residues. This chain's CDR3 is CASSKMVGDRWVKGYTF. The CDR3 DNA reads TGTGCCAGCAGCAAAATGGTCGGGGACAGGTGGGTGAAGGGCTACACCTTC.

This chain links TRBV27 with TRBJ2-1, with 7 positions matching TRBD2. The germline V gene has CDR1 MNHEY and CDR2 SMNVEV (reference sequence). The ends lost 3 bases at V and 0 bases at J; junction bases unmatched: 2. This CDR3 region has 15 residues. The CDR3 coding sequence is TGTGCCAGCAGTTTTGGCGGGAGCTCCTACAATGAGCAGTTCTTC. Protein product: CASSFGGSSYNEQFF.

The rearrangement links TRBV10-3 to TRBJ1-6, with 8 bases fitting TRBD1. The V and J ends lost 3 bases and 7 bases, in that order; junction bases with no gene match: 17. Germline assignment: CDR1 ENHRY and CDR2 SYGVKD. This CDR3 is 19 amino acids long. CDR3 DNA: TGTGCCATCAGTGATCGCTCGGGTGACAGGGGAATAGGGAATTCACCCCTCCACTTT. It translates to CAISDRSGDRGIGNSPLHF.

This chain joins TRBV11-1 and TRBJ2-1; TRBD2 matches 10 bases. This CDR3 comprises 16 residues. The germline V gene encodes CDR1 SGHAT and CDR2 FQDESV (reference sequence). The trim removed 5 bases at V and 3 bases at J, leaving 7 bases unmatched. This CDR3 reads CASSPTSGRDYNEQFF. The CDR3 DNA reads as TGTGCCAGCAGCCCCACAAGCGGGAGGGACTACAATGAGCAGTTCTTC.

The chain couples TRBV2 to TRBJ2-7; a weak D match, TRBD2 (5 bases). Germline CDR1 and CDR2: SNHLY and FYNNEI. The CDR3 runs to 16 residues. Trimming left V 3 bases short and J 7 bases short, with 22 bases between. The DNA for the CDR3 is TGTGCCAGCAGTGACCCCCGGCTAGCCGACCCTAGAGAGCAGTACTTC. Residues: CASSDPRLADPREQYF.

This chain connects TRBV18 to TRBJ2-6; the D gene is possibly TRBD1 (6 bases). The V gene's germline CDR1 is KGHSH and CDR2 LQKENI. Trimming stripped 1 base from V and 1 base from J, with 11 bases between. The CDR3 extends over 17 amino acids. The DNA of the CDR3 is TGTGCCAGCTCACCACTAACAGGGATATCTGGGGCCAACGTCCTGACTTTC. Translation gives CASSPLTGISGANVLTF.

The chain has TRBV2 and TRBJ1-5; D is perhaps TRBD1 (5 bases). The CDR3 contains 15 residues. Germline assignment: CDR1 SNHLY and CDR2 FYNNEI. V lost 6 bases and J 3 bases, leaving 15 bases between the germline ends. The CDR3 is CASSGQGVNNQPQHF. In DNA, the CDR3 is TGTGCCAGCAGCGGGCAGGGTGTCAACAATCAGCCCCAGCATTTT.

The chain is built from TRBV5-4 and TRBJ2-1; tentative D call: TRBD1 (6 bases). From germline, CDR1 is SGHNT and CDR2 YYREEE (reference sequence). The CDR3 covers 14 residues. The V and J ends lost 1 base and 4 bases respectively, with 9 bases between them. The CDR3 here is CASSLRTGYNEQFF. The CDR3 nucleotides read TGTGCCAGCAGCTTGCGCACAGGGTACAATGAGCAGTTCTTC.

The gene calls are TRBV28 and TRBJ1-2, with unresolved D. The CDR3 consists of 16 residues. V was shortened by 7 bases and J by 1 base, with 19 bases between the two germline ends. Germline V gene data show CDR1 as MDHEN and CDR2 as SYDVKM. The CDR3 DNA sequence: TGTGCCAGCACCCAAGAGGGAGGAGGCGGTAACTATGGCTACACCTTC. Translation gives CASTQEGGGGNYGYTF.

The chain combines TRBV7-3 with TRBJ2-7; 7 bases agree with TRBD2. Trimming at V came to 5 bases and at J to 3 bases, leaving 10 bases not matched to a gene. Germline V gene lookup returns CDR1 SGHTA and CDR2 FQGTGA. There are 15 residues in the CDR3. The CDR3 is CASSLAAGEIYEQYF. Here the CDR3 DNA reads TGTGCCAGCAGCCTTGCCGCGGGGGAGATCTACGAGCAGTACTTC.

This rearrangement joins TRBV6-2 or TRBV6-3 to TRBJ2-2, with D perhaps matching TRBD2 (6 bases). The CDR3 sequence is 15 residues long. CDR1 is MNHEY and CDR2 is SVGEGT in the germline V gene. The V end lost 5 bases, the J end lost 1 base, and 11 bases lay between the germline ends. CDR3 in amino acids: CASSETRRNTGELFF. CDR3 nucleotide sequence: TGTGCCAGCAGTGAGACTAGGAGGAACACCGGGGAGCTGTTTTTT.

The chain carries TRBV6-6 and TRBJ1-5; D remains unclear. Germline V gives CDR1 MNHNY, CDR2 SVGAGI (reference sequence). The CDR3 contains 17 residues. Between the trimmed V and J ends, which lost 5 bases and 0 bases, there was a span of 17 bases. In nucleotides, the CDR3 is TGTGCCAGCAGTCCCCTCATCTCCGAGCTTAGCAATCAGCCCCAGCATTTT. This codes for CASSPLISELSNQPQHF.

The genes are TRBV6-4 and TRBJ2-3; 15 bases align to TRBD2. Losses at the gene ends were 0 bases for V and 3 bases for J; bases not matched to a gene: 10. CDR1 MRHNA and CDR2 SNTAGT come from the germline V gene. This CDR3 spans 20 amino acids. This CDR3 reads CASSDSGGRTSGRETDTQYF. The CDR3 bases are TGTGCCAGCAGTGACTCCGGGGGCCGGACTAGCGGGAGGGAAACAGATACGCAGTATTTT.

The rearrangement uses TRBV7-2 and TRBJ1-2; a possible D gene is TRBD1 (6 bases). The CDR3 contains 13 residues. The V and J ends lost 1 base and 6 bases respectively, with 9 bases between them. Germline values: CDR1 SGHTA, CDR2 FQGNSA. CDR3 bases: TGTGCCAGCAGCTTAGGGGGGCGGGATGGCTACACCTTC. This translates into CASSLGGRDGYTF. The complete variable domain, with remaining parts taken from reference TRBV7-2 and TRBJ1-2, reads GAGVSQSPSNKVTEKGKDVELRCDPISGHTALYWYRQSLGQGLEFLIYFQGNSAPDKSGLPSDRFSAERTGGSVSTLTIQRTQQEDSAVYLCASSLGGRDGYTFGSGTRLTVV.

V usage is TRBV12-3 or TRBV12-4 and J usage is TRBJ2-1; 7 bases align to TRBD2. V was clipped by 8 bases and J by 0 bases; unmatched bases: 1. The CDR3 sequence is 13 residues long. CDR3 bases: TGTGCCAGCGGGAGGGGCTCCTACAATGAGCAGTTCTTC. Encoded protein: CASGRGSYNEQFF.

Here the CDR3 DNA reads TGTGCCACCAGTAAGGGGGGACTAGCGCCGAGCACAGATACGCAGTATTTT. Translating it yields CATSKGGLAPSTDTQYF. V gene TRBV24-1 combines with J gene TRBJ2-3, with 10 positions matching TRBD2. Germline-derived CDR1 and CDR2 are KGHDR and SFDVKD. This CDR3 has 17 amino acids. With V trimmed by 6 bases and J by 0 bases, 8 bases remained unmatched.